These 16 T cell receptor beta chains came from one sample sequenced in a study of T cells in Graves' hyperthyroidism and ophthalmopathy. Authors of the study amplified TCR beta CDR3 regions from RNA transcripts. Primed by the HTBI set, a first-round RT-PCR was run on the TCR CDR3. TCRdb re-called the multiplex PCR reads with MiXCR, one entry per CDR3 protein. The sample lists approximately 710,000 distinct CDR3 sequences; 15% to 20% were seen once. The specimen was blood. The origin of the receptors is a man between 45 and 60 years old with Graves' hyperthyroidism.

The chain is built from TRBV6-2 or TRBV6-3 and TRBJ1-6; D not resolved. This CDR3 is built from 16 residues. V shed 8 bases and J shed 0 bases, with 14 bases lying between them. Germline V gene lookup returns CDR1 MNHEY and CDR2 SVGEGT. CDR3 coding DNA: TGTGCCAGCTATGGTCGCTCAAGCTCCTATAATTCACCCCTCCACTTT. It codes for CASYGRSSSYNSPLHF.

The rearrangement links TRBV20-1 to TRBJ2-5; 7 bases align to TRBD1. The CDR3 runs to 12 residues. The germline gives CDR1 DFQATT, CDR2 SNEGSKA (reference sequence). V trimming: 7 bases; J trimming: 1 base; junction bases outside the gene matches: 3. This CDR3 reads CSEGTAQETQYF. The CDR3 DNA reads TGCAGTGAAGGGACAGCCCAAGAGACCCAGTACTTC.

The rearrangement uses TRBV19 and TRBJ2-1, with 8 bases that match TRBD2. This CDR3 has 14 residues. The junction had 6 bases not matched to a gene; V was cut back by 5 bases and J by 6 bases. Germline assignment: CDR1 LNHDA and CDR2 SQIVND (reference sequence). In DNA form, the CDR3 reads TGTGCCAGTAGTCGGGCGGGAGGACCCAATGAGCAGTTCTTC. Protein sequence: CASSRAGGPNEQFF.

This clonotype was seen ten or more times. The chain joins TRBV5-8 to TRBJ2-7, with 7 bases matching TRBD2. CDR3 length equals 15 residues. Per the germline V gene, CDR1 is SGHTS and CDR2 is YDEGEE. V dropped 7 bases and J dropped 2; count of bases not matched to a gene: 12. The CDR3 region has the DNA TGTGCCAGCCATCCGAGGGAGGGAGTGCCCTACGAGCAGTACTTC. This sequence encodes CASHPREGVPYEQYF.

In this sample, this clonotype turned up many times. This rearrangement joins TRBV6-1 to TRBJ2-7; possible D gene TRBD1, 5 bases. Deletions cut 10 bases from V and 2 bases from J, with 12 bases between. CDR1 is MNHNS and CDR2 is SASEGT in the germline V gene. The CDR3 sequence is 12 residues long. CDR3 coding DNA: TGTGCCACCGGGCAGGGCCCCTACGAGCAGTACTTC. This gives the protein CATGQGPYEQYF.

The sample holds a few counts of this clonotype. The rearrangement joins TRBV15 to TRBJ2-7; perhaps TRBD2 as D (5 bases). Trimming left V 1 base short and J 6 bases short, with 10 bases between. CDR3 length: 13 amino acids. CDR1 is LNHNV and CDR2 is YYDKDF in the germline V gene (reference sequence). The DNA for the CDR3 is TGTGCCACCAGCAGAGTGGACTCGAGCGAGCAGTACTTC. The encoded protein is CATSRVDSSEQYF.

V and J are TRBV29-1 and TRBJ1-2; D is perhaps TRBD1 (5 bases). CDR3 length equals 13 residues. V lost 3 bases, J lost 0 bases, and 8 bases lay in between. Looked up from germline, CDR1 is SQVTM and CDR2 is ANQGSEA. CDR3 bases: TGCAGCGTTGAGACAGCCTCTAACTATGGCTACACCTTC. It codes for CSVETASNYGYTF.

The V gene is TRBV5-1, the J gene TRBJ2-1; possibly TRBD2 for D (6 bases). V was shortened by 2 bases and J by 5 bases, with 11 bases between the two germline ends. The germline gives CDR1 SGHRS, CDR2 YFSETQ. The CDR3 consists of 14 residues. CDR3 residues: CASSLEAGHNEQFF. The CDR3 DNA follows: TGCGCCAGCAGCTTAGAGGCGGGGCACAATGAGCAGTTCTTC. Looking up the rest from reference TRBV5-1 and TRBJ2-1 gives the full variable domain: KAGVTQTPRYLIKTRGQQVTLSCSPISGHRSVSWYQQTPGQGLQFLFEYFSETQRNKGNFPGRFSGRQFSNSRSEMNVSTLELGDSALYLCASSLEAGHNEQFFGPGTRLTVL.

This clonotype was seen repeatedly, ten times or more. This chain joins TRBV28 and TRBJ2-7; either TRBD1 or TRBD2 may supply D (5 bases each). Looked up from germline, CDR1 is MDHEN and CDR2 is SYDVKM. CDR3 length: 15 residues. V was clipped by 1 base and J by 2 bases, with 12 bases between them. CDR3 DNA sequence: TGTGCCAGCAGTTTATTCAGGGACGGGCCCTACGAGCAGTACTTC. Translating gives CASSLFRDGPYEQYF.

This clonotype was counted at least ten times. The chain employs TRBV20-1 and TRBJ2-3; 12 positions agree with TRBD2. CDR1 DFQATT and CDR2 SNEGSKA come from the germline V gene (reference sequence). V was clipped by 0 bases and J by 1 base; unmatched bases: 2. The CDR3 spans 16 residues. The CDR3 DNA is TGCAGTGCTAGAGATTGGACTAGCGGGGGCACAGATACGCAGTATTTT. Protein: CSARDWTSGGTDTQYF.

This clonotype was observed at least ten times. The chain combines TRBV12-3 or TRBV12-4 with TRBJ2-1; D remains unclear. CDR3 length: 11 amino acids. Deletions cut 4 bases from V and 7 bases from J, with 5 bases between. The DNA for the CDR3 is TGTGCCAGCAGTTGGGGAAATGAGCAGTTCTTC. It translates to CASSWGNEQFF.

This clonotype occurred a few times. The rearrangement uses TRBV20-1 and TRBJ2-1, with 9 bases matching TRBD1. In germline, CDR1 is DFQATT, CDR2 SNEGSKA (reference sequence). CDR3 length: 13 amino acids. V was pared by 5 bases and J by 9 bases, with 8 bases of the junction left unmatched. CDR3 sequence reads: CSAGHRGRGEQFF. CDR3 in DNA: TGCAGTGCTGGCCACAGGGGGCGCGGTGAGCAGTTCTTC.

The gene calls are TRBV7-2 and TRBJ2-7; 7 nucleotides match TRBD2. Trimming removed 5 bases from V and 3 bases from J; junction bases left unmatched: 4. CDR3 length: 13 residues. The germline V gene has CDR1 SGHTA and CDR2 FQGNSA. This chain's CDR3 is CASSPLAVYEQYF. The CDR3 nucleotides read TGTGCCAGCAGCCCTCTAGCGGTCTACGAGCAGTACTTC.

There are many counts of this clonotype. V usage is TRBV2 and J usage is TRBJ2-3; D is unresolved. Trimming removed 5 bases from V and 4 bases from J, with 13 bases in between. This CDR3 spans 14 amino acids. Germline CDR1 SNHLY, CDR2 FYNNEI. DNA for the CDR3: TGTGCCAGCAGTAGCCAAGGGCTATCAGATACGCAGTATTTT. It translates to CASSSQGLSDTQYF. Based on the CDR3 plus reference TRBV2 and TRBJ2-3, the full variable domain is EPEVTQTPSHQVTQMGQEVILRCVPISNHLYFYWYRQILGQKVEFLVSFYNNEISEKSEIFDDQFSVERPDGSNFTLKIRSTKLEDSAMYFCASSSQGLSDTQYFGPGTRLTVL.

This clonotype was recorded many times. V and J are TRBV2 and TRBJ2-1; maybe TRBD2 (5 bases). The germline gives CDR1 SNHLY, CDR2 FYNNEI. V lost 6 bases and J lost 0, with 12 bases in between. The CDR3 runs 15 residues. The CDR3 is CASSLDSSSYNEQFF. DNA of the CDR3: TGTGCCAGCAGCTTGGACTCTAGCTCCTACAATGAGCAGTTCTTC.

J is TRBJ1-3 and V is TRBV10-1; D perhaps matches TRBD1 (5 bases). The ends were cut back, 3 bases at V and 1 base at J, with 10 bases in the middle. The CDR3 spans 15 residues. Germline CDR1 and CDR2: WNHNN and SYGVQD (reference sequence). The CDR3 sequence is CASSDGAVSGNTIYF. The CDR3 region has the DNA TGCGCCAGCAGTGATGGGGCAGTATCTGGAAACACCATATATTTT.